A selection of T cell receptor beta chains follows, all from one sample in a study of blood T cells in healthy people across ages. TCRdb re-called the 5' RACE reads with MiXCR, one entry per CDR3 protein. The top ten clones hold about 42% of a sample with hundreds of thousands of distinct CDR3 sequences, about 55% of them seen once. The sample was blood. The origin of the receptors is an elderly man in good health. Each CDR3 is given with its conserved first and last residue. D genes are given only for firm matches. Clone size is given for some rows only: seen once, a few or many times, or a class if the clone is expanded.

.	TRBV4-3	.	TRBJ2-1	CASSQDKDEQFF	TGCGCCAGCAGCCAAGATAAAGATGAGCAGTTCTTC
.	TRBV29-1	many	TRBJ2-7	CSVTRVLGEQYF	TGCAGCGTTACCAGGGTCCTAGGGGAGCAGTACTTC
.	TRBV12-3/TRBV12-4	many	TRBJ2-7	CASSFIGQGIREQYF	TGTGCCAGCAGTTTTATCGGGCAGGGAATCCGCGAGCAGTACTTC
.	TRBV20-1	.	TRBJ2-3	CTPGVGTDTQYF	TGCACCCCGGGGGTGGGCACAGATACGCAGTATTTT
.	TRBV6-5	few	TRBJ2-6	CASSYGVSGANVLTF	TGTGCCAGCAGTTACGGGGTCTCTGGGGCCAACGTCCTGACTTTC
TRBD2	TRBV6-5	.	TRBJ2-5	CASSYVREALGNEQYF	TGTGCCAGCAGTTACGTGCGGGAGGCATTGGGCAATGAGCAGTACTTC
.	TRBV27	.	TRBJ2-5	CASSGRWQETQYF	TGTGCCAGCAGTGGGCGGTGGCAAGAGACCCAGTACTTC
TRBD1	TRBV20-1	once	TRBJ2-7	CSARDGTAVYEQYF	TGCAGTGCTAGAGATGGGACAGCGGTCTACGAGCAGTACTTC
.	TRBV29-1	.	TRBJ1-1	CSVRAVGAGTEAFF	TGCAGCGTGCGGGCGGTTGGGGCGGGTACTGAAGCTTTCTTT
.	TRBV7-7	.	TRBJ2-4	CASSPRAQGEQYF	TGTGCCAGCAGCCCCCGGGCCCAGGGAGAGCAGTACTTC
.	TRBV24-1	.	TRBJ1-2	CATSSTVSYGYTF	TGTGCCACCAGTTCGACCGTTTCATATGGCTACACCTTC
.	TRBV20-1	.	TRBJ2-1	CSVIGGGVASYNEQFF	TGCAGCGTGATAGGGGGAGGGGTTGCGTCCTACAATGAGCAGTTCTTC
.	TRBV4-1	.	TRBJ2-1	CASSPHPLTTGAGEQFF	TGCGCCAGCAGCCCACACCCTCTCACAACGGGAGCCGGAGAGCAGTTCTTC
TRBD1	TRBV5-1	.	TRBJ2-2	CASSQTGSRGGLFF	TGCGCCAGCAGCCAGACAGGGTCCCGAGGAGGGCTGTTTTTT
TRBD2	TRBV4-2	.	TRBJ2-1	CASSRTSGLNEQFF	TGTGCCAGCAGCCGGACTAGCGGTCTCAATGAGCAGTTCTTC
.	TRBV27	.	TRBJ1-6	CASSGSKKGNSPLHF	TGTGCCAGCAGTGGATCAAAAAAGGGGAATTCACCCCTCCACTTT
.	TRBV6-2/TRBV6-3	few	TRBJ2-1	CASRGGPYNEQFF	TGTGCCAGCAGAGGGGGACCGTACAATGAGCAGTTCTTC
TRBD2	TRBV12-3/TRBV12-4	few	TRBJ2-7	CASSFRAGVYYEQYF	TGTGCCAGCAGTTTTAGAGCGGGGGTATACTACGAGCAGTACTTC
TRBD1	TRBV29-1	.	TRBJ2-5	CSAWTWTGGETQYF	TGCAGCGCTTGGACTTGGACAGGGGGAGAGACCCAGTACTTC
.	TRBV14	.	TRBJ1-2	CASSQVRGSGGYTF	TGTGCCAGCAGCCAAGTCCGGGGTTCCGGCGGCTACACCTTC
.	TRBV14	.	TRBJ2-4	CASSQDSALAKNIQYF	TGTGCCAGCAGCCAAGATAGCGCACTAGCCAAAAACATTCAGTACTTC
TRBD2	TRBV7-9	.	TRBJ2-3	CASRSGRGTDTQYF	TGTGCCAGCCGAAGCGGGAGGGGGACAGATACGCAGTATTTT
TRBD1	TRBV12-3/TRBV12-4	.	TRBJ1-5	CATGQGEYQPQHF	TGTGCCACCGGACAGGGAGAATATCAGCCCCAGCATTTT
.	TRBV20-1	.	TRBJ2-6	CSAISGANVLTF	TGCAGTGCTATTTCTGGGGCCAACGTCCTGACTTTC
TRBD1	TRBV7-2	few	TRBJ2-4	CASSFFPDRGAGLAKNIQYF	TGTGCCAGCAGCTTCTTCCCGGACAGGGGCGCAGGGCTAGCCAAAAACATTCAGTACTTC
TRBD2	TRBV7-9	.	TRBJ2-1	CASSQAGGPISEQFF	TGTGCCAGCAGCCAGGCGGGAGGGCCTATAAGTGAGCAGTTCTTC
.	TRBV12-3/TRBV12-4	.	TRBJ2-7	CASRQGSGYEQYF	TGTGCCAGCAGACAGGGTAGCGGCTACGAGCAGTACTTC
.	TRBV2	.	TRBJ2-5	CASIKAATTQYF	TGTGCCAGCATTAAGGCGGCTACGACCCAGTACTTC
.	TRBV11-2	.	TRBJ1-2	CASSLARYPYGYTF	TGTGCCAGCAGCTTAGCGAGGTATCCCTATGGCTACACCTTC
.	TRBV15	.	TRBJ2-1	CATSREKSSYNEQFF	TGTGCCACCAGCAGAGAGAAGAGCTCCTACAATGAGCAGTTCTTC
TRBD1	TRBV6-5	.	TRBJ1-4	CASSPTGVATKEKLFF	TGTGCCAGCAGCCCGACAGGGGTTGCAACTAAGGAAAAACTGTTTTTT
TRBD2	TRBV5-6	.	TRBJ2-3	CASSRGEDTQYF	TGTGCCAGCAGCCGGGGGGAAGATACGCAGTATTTT
.	TRBV28	.	TRBJ2-7	CASSPRSGVYEQYF	TGTGCCAGCAGTCCCAGGTCGGGGGTATACGAGCAGTACTTC
TRBD1	TRBV25-1	.	TRBJ1-1	CASSADRGGNTEAFF	TGTGCCAGCTCAGCGGACAGGGGGGGGAACACTGAAGCTTTCTTT
.	TRBV29-1	.	TRBJ2-5	CSVEDRKGMREEAQYF	TGCAGCGTTGAAGATCGTAAGGGGATGAGGGAAGAGGCCCAGTACTTC